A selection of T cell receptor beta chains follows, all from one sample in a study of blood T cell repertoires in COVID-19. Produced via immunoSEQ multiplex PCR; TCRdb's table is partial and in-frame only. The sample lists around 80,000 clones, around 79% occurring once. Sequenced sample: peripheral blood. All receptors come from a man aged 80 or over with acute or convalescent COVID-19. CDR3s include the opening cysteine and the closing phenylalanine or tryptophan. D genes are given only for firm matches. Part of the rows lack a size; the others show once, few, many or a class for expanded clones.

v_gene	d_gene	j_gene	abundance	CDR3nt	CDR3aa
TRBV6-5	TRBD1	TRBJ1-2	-	TGTGCCAGCACCCGGGACAGGAGGCAGTATGGCTACACCTTC	CASTRDRRQYGYTF
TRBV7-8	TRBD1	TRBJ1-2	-	TGTGCCAGCAGCTTAGCCGGGACAGGGAATGGCTACACCTTC	CASSLAGTGNGYTF
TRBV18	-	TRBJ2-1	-	TGTGCCAGCTCGCTCTCCCGACAGGAGCAGTTCTTC	CASSLSRQEQFF
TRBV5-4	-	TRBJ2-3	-	TGTGCCAGCAGCCGGGGCACAGATACGCAGTATTTT	CASSRGTDTQYF
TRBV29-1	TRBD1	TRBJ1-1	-	TGCAGCGTTGAGGGACAGCTGAACACTGAAGCTTTCTTT	CSVEGQLNTEAFF
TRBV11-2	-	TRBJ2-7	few	TGTGCCAGCAGCTCGGCAATACAGGATCCCTACGAGCAGTACTTC	CASSSAIQDPYEQYF
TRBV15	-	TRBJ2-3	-	TGTGCCACCAGCAGAGAAATAGGTCGGGGGAAGGCAGATACGCAGTATTTT	CATSREIGRGKADTQYF
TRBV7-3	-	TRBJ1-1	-	TGTGCCAGCAGCCCCCTAGGGAGATTGACTGAAGCTTTCTTT	CASSPLGRLTEAFF
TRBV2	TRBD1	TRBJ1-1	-	TGTGCCAGCAGTAAGGGACAGGGTAATCATGAAGCTTTCTTT	CASSKGQGNHEAFF
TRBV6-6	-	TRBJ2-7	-	TGTGCCAGCAGTCCTACGGTCTACGAGCAGTACTTC	CASSPTVYEQYF
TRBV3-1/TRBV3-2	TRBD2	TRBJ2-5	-	TGTGCCAGCAGCCAAGACCTCCCGGGAGGGGGGGAGACCCAGTACTTC	CASSQDLPGGGETQYF
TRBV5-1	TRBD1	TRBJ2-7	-	TGCGCCAGCAGCCCGTGGGACAGGGCGAACGAGCAGTACTTC	CASSPWDRANEQYF
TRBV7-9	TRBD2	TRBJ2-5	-	TGTGCCAGCAGCTTAGGACTAGCGGGGAGGGAGACCCAGTACTTC	CASSLGLAGRETQYF
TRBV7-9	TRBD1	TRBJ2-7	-	TGTGCCAGCAGCTTGGGACAGGAGCCCTACGAGCAGTACTTC	CASSLGQEPYEQYF
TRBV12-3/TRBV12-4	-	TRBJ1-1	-	TGTGCCAGCAGTACGACAGGGAACACTGAAGCTTTCTTT	CASSTTGNTEAFF
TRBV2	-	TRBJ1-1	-	TGTGCCAGCAGTGTACTTCAGAACACTGAAGCTTTCTTT	CASSVLQNTEAFF
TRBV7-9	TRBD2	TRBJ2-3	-	TGTGCCAGCAGCGAAAGACTAGCGGGGAAAGATACGCAGTATTTT	CASSERLAGKDTQYF
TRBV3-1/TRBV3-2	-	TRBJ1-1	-	TGTGCCAGCAGCCCCGGGGGACCCACTGAAGCTTTCTTT	CASSPGGPTEAFF
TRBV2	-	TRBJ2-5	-	TGTGCCAGCAGTGGGGTGACTAGCCAAGAGACCCAGTACTTC	CASSGVTSQETQYF
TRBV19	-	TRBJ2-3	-	TGTGCCAGTAGGCCGGGACTCGACACAGATACGCAGTATTTT	CASRPGLDTDTQYF
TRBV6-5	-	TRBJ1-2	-	TGTGCCAGCAGCAGACGGGGGGCGGACTATGGCTACACCTTC	CASSRRGADYGYTF
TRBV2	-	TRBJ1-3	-	TGTGCCAGCAGTGGGGAGACTGGAAACACCATATATTTT	CASSGETGNTIYF
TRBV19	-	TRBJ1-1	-	TGTGCCAGTAGGGAACAGGGCGACACTGAAGCTTTCTTT	CASREQGDTEAFF
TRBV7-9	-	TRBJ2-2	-	TGTGCCAGCAGCTCGCAGGGGAACACCGGGGAGCTGTTTTTT	CASSSQGNTGELFF
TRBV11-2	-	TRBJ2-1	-	TGTGCCAGCAGCCGCGTCGCGGCAAGGAATGAGCAGTTCTTC	CASSRVAARNEQFF
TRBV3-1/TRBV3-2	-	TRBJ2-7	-	TGTGCCAGCAGCCTTCGCGCCTTCGAGCAGTACTTC	CASSLRAFEQYF
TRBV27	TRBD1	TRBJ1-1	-	TGTGCCAGCAGACTACAGGGGGCGCGGACTGAAGCTTTCTTT	CASRLQGARTEAFF
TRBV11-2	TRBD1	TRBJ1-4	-	TGTGCCAGCACGATGGGAATGGACAGGGTTAATCTTAATGAAAAACTGTTTTTT	CASTMGMDRVNLNEKLFF
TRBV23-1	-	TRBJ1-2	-	TGCGCCAGCAGTCAAGCAAAGGGGGACAACTATGGCTACACCTTC	CASSQAKGDNYGYTF
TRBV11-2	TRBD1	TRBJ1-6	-	TGTGCCAGCAGCTTAAGGACAGGGAATAGTAATTCACCCCTCCACTTT	CASSLRTGNSNSPLHF
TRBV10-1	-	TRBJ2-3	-	TGCGCCAGCAGTGGACAGTACAGCACAGATACGCAGTATTTT	CASSGQYSTDTQYF
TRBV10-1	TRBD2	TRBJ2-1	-	TGCGCCAGCAGTGAGTACACCACTAGCGGAGGGCCCTACAATGAGCAGTTCTTC	CASSEYTTSGGPYNEQFF
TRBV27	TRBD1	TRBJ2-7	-	TGTGCCAGCAGTTTCTCGGACAGGGTCGGTTACGAGCAGTACTTC	CASSFSDRVGYEQYF
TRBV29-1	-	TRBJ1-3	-	TGCAGCGTCGCCTGGGGGGGAGACTCTGGAAACACCATATATTTT	CSVAWGGDSGNTIYF
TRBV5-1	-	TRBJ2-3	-	TGCGCCAGCAGCGAGGGGAGGGATACGCAGTATTTT	CASSEGRDTQYF
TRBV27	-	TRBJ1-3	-	TGTGCCAGCACGAACCCTCAGGTCTCTGGAAACACCATATATTTT	CASTNPQVSGNTIYF
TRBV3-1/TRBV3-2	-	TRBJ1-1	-	TGTGCCAGCACCAGGTTGGGGCGGGGTCTGGCTGAAGCTTTCTTT	CASTRLGRGLAEAFF
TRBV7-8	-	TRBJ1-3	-	TGTGCCAGCAGCACCGGACAGCTTGGTGGAAACACCATATATTTT	CASSTGQLGGNTIYF
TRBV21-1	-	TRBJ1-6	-	TGTGCCAGCAGCAACTATGGGGGCAGGGAGAAAAATTCACCCCTCCACTTT	CASSNYGGREKNSPLHF
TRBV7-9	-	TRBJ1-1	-	TGTGCCAGCAGCTTAGCCGGGGTGAGAGAAGCTTTCTTT	CASSLAGVREAFF
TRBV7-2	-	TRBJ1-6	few	TGTGCCAGCAGCTTAGTGGGGGGCTCCTATAATTCACCCCTCCACTTT	CASSLVGGSYNSPLHF
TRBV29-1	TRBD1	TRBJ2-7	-	TGCAGCGGGACCTTACAGGGGTCCGAGCAGTACTTC	CSGTLQGSEQYF
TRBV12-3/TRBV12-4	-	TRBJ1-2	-	TGTGCCAGCAGCCCTGGCCCTCACTATGGCTACACCTTC	CASSPGPHYGYTF